The 26 T cell receptor beta chains below were found in one sample sequenced in a study of T cell responses to AZD1222 COVID-19 vaccine. The assay was immunoSEQ multiplex PCR, and TCRdb's table has in-frame clones only and misses some. The profile shows some 100,000 clones, around nine tenths of them singletons. This specimen consisted of peripheral blood, obtained 28 days after the second AZD1222 dose. These receptors were obtained from an adult who received the AZD1222 COVID-19 vaccine.

The gene calls are TRBV28 and TRBJ1-2, with D possibly being TRBD1 (5 bases). The germline V and J ends were trimmed by 2 bases and 8 bases, with 9 bases remaining between them. The CDR3 sequence is 12 residues long. Germline V gene sequence: CDR1 MDHEN, CDR2 SYDVKM. The CDR3 spells CASSLGGEGYTF. The DNA of the CDR3 is TGTGCCAGCAGTTTAGGAGGGGAGGGCTACACCTTC.

In DNA form, the CDR3 reads TGTGCCAGCAGCTTAGCGACAGGGACAGGGTTTGGCAATCAGCCCCAGCATTTT. Translated, it gives CASSLATGTGFGNQPQHF. The chain joins TRBV7-6 to TRBJ1-5, with TRBD1 identical over 9 bases. The germline gives CDR1 SGHVS, CDR2 FNYEAQ. CDR3 length equals 18 residues. V lost 0 bases and J lost 2; bases outside the gene matches: 8.

Only one count was recorded for this clone. This chain connects TRBV28 to TRBJ2-7, with 8 bases aligning to TRBD1. This CDR3 has 15 amino acids. The V and J ends lost 1 base and 4 bases, in that order; junction bases with no gene match: 6. CDR1 is MDHEN, CDR2 SYDVKM, per germline. The CDR3 sequence is CASSLSDRVGYEQYF. The CDR3 DNA reads as TGTGCCAGCAGTTTATCGGACAGGGTGGGATACGAGCAGTACTTC.

This chain uses TRBV18 with TRBJ1-2; D gene ambiguous. The CDR3 is 13 amino acids. V was clipped by 2 bases and J by 5 bases, with 9 bases between them. Germline V lookup: CDR1 KGHSH, CDR2 LQKENI. CDR3 amino acids: CASSPMDLYGYTF. In nucleotides, the CDR3 is TGTGCCAGCTCACCAATGGACTTATATGGCTACACCTTC.

The rearrangement links TRBV7-2 to TRBJ1-2, with D possibly TRBD1 on 5 matching bases. In germline, CDR1 is SGHTA, CDR2 FQGNSA. V was pared by 3 bases and J by 4 bases, with 21 bases between. The CDR3 loop spans 17 amino acids. The CDR3 spells CASSFQSGPNRGYGYTF. The CDR3 region has the DNA TGTGCCAGCAGCTTTCAGTCCGGGCCCAATAGGGGCTATGGCTACACCTTC.

The chain is built from TRBV9 and TRBJ2-3, with 13 bases lining up with TRBD2. J lost 6 bases, V lost 4 bases, and 8 bases had no gene match. The CDR3 contains 16 residues. Germline CDR1 SGDLS, CDR2 YYNGEE. The CDR3 here is CASSTGLAGVSDTQYF. DNA of the CDR3: TGTGCCAGCAGCACAGGACTAGCGGGAGTTTCGGATACGCAGTATTTT.

The chain uses TRBV20-1 and TRBJ1-2; maybe TRBD1 (5 bases). Trimming removed 6 bases from V and 6 bases from J, with 11 bases in between. The CDR3 extends over 11 amino acids. The germline CDR1 and CDR2 sequences are DFQATT and SNEGSKA (reference sequence). DNA for the CDR3: TGCAGTGCCGACGACAGAAATGGCTACACCTTC. Protein: CSADDRNGYTF.

This rearrangement joins TRBV7-7 to TRBJ1-4, with unresolved D. With 5 bases removed from V and 5 bases from J, the gap between germline ends came to 18 bases. Germline V lookup: CDR1 SSHAT, CDR2 FNYEAQ (reference sequence). CDR3 length equals 16 residues. Here the CDR3 DNA reads TGTGCCAGCAGCCCCTCGGCAGGAGTTACGAATGAAAAACTGTTTTTT. Translated, it gives CASSPSAGVTNEKLFF.

This clone has just one count. The chain joins TRBV2 to TRBJ1-2, with no clear D. V was trimmed by 7 bases and J by 4 bases, leaving 13 bases between them. Germline V gene sequence: CDR1 SNHLY, CDR2 FYNNEI. This CDR3 has 13 residues. CDR3 protein: CASNFRPGYGYTF. CDR3 DNA sequence: TGTGCCAGCAACTTCAGGCCGGGCTATGGCTACACCTTC.

This clone was recorded once. V and J are TRBV30 and TRBJ2-3, with D unclear. The germline V and J ends were trimmed by 4 bases and 2 bases, with 7 bases remaining between them. CDR3 length: 12 amino acids. CDR1 GTSNPN and CDR2 SVGIG come from the germline V gene (reference sequence). The CDR3 nucleotides are TGTGCCTGGAAACTATTCACAGATACGCAGTATTTT. This translates into CAWKLFTDTQYF.

This sequence joins TRBV6-1 and TRBJ2-7, with 10 bases aligning to TRBD2. Per germline, CDR1 MNHNS and CDR2 SASEGT. This CDR3 has 14 amino acids. V was clipped by 2 bases and J by 6 bases; unmatched bases: 4. CDR3 residues: CASSESGRAGEQYF. The CDR3 DNA follows: TGTGCCAGCAGTGAAAGCGGGAGGGCCGGCGAGCAGTACTTC.

The V and J genes are TRBV28 and TRBJ1-2; 10 bases are a match to TRBD1. CDR3 length: 14 residues. Germline V gene sequence: CDR1 MDHEN, CDR2 SYDVKM. After removal of 6 bases from V and 7 bases from J, the junction contained 8 bases not matched to a gene. CDR3 in DNA: TGTGCCAGCAGCCATGGGGGACAGGGGTCTGGCTACACCTTC. It specifies CASSHGGQGSGYTF.

The V and J genes are TRBV28 and TRBJ2-2; TRBD2 is a possible D gene (5 bases). The V and J ends lost 1 base and 6 bases respectively, with 9 bases between them. Germline loops: CDR1 MDHEN, CDR2 SYDVKM. The CDR3 is made up of 14 amino acids. The CDR3 sequence: CASSLFGSAGELFF. DNA for the CDR3: TGTGCCAGCAGTTTATTTGGTAGCGCCGGGGAGCTGTTTTTT.

The chain uses TRBV15 and TRBJ2-7; 8 nucleotides match TRBD2. Germline V gene data show CDR1 as LNHNV and CDR2 as YYDKDF (reference sequence). V dropped 1 base and J dropped 3; count of bases not matched to a gene: 8. This CDR3 spans 16 amino acids. The CDR3 DNA reads TGTGCCACCAGCAGAGTCGAGACTAGCGAGCACTACGAGCAGTACTTC. Its translation: CATSRVETSEHYEQYF.

This clone was found once. The chain links TRBV27 to TRBJ2-1; TRBD1 matches 9 bases. J lost 7 bases, V lost 8 bases, and 6 bases had no gene match. The CDR3 has 13 residues. Per germline, CDR1 MNHEY and CDR2 SMNVEV (reference sequence). The CDR3 DNA follows: TGTGCCAGCGCACAGGGGGCTTGGAATGAGCAGTTCTTC. Translated: CASAQGAWNEQFF.

This clone occurred a few times. The chain combines TRBV5-4 with TRBJ1-2, with TRBD1 matching 7 bases. V was clipped by 7 bases and J by 1 base; unmatched bases: 16. The germline V gene has CDR1 SGHNT and CDR2 YYREEE (reference sequence). CDR3 length: 17 residues. The CDR3 DNA sequence: TGTGCCAGCCAAATGTCGATCACAGGGGTTCTTAACTATGGCTACACCTTC. Encoded protein: CASQMSITGVLNYGYTF.

In DNA form, the CDR3 reads TGTGCCAGCAGCCGAGCGGGAGGGTCTTTTGGCTACGAGCAGTACTTC. Translating gives CASSRAGGSFGYEQYF. This sequence joins TRBV7-6 and TRBJ2-7, with 10 bases matching TRBD2. Germline CDR1 reads SGHVS; CDR2 reads FNYEAQ. CDR3 size: 16 residues. V lost 5 bases to trimming and J lost 3 bases; unmatched junction nucleotides: 10. The whole variable domain, remainder taken from reference TRBV7-6 and TRBJ2-7, is GAGVSQSPRYKVTKRGQDVALRCDPISGHVSLYWYRQALGQGPEFLTYFNYEAQQDKSGLPNDRFSAERPEGSISTLTIQRTEQRDSAMYRCASSRAGGSFGYEQYFGPGTRLTVT.

This chain links TRBV4-3 with TRBJ1-6; TRBD1 matches 7 bases. This CDR3 contains 16 residues. V lost 1 base, J lost 13 bases, and 13 bases stayed unmatched. Germline V gene data show CDR1 as LGHNA and CDR2 as YSLEER. The CDR3: CASSQAGPAGGTPLHF. As DNA, the CDR3 is TGCGCCAGCAGCCAAGCCGGTCCCGCAGGGGGAACGCCCCTCCACTTT.

V gene TRBV15 combines with J gene TRBJ2-3, with TRBD2 matching over 7 bases. J lost 4 bases, V lost 0 bases, and 1 base had no gene match. CDR3 length: 14 amino acids. Germline V lookup: CDR1 LNHNV, CDR2 YYDKDF (reference sequence). The CDR3 here is CATSRELAADTQYF. CDR3 nucleotides: TGTGCCACCAGCAGAGAGCTAGCGGCAGATACGCAGTATTTT.

V is TRBV7-2 and J is TRBJ1-6, with D unclear. V was shortened by 5 bases and J by 7 bases, with 21 bases between the two germline ends. The CDR3 loop spans 17 amino acids. Germline CDR1 is SGHTA and CDR2 is FQGNSA. CDR3 sequence: CASSPPLRRGMNSPLHF. The CDR3 bases are TGTGCCAGCAGCCCCCCCTTGAGGCGGGGAATGAATTCACCCCTCCACTTT.

This clone has just a few counts. The rearrangement uses TRBV29-1 and TRBJ2-7; possibly TRBD1 or TRBD2 for D (5 bases each). Germline CDR1 is SQVTM and CDR2 is ANQGSEA. This CDR3 has 15 amino acids. V was clipped by 7 bases and J by 6 bases, with 25 bases between them. Written as DNA, the CDR3 is TGCAGCGCGGCCGGGACCCGTAGTTTGTTTGGCGAGCAGTACTTC. Protein sequence: CSAAGTRSLFGEQYF.

The chain is built from TRBV6-2 or TRBV6-3 and TRBJ2-5, with 7 bases lining up with TRBD1. In germline, CDR1 is MNHEY, CDR2 SVGEGT. Germline trimming cut 2 bases from V and 1 base from J; bases unmatched to any gene: 4. The CDR3 is 15 residues long. DNA for the CDR3: TGTGCCAGCAGTTACCTCGGGACAGCCCAAGAGACCCAGTACTTC. Its translation: CASSYLGTAQETQYF.

The gene calls are TRBV9 and TRBJ2-7, with 11 bases aligning to TRBD2. CDR3 length: 15 residues. Losses at the gene ends were 3 bases for V and 1 base for J; bases not matched to a gene: 3. Looked up from germline, CDR1 is SGDLS and CDR2 is YYNGEE. CDR3 sequence reads: CASSARTSGSYEQYF. Written as DNA, the CDR3 is TGTGCCAGCAGCGCCCGGACTAGCGGGTCCTACGAGCAGTACTTC.

V is TRBV11-2 and J is TRBJ1-2; TRBD1 might be the D (5 bases). V was clipped by 3 bases and J by 0 bases, with 17 bases between them. The CDR3 covers 17 residues. The germline gives CDR1 SGHAT, CDR2 FQNNGV. The CDR3 loop reads CASSFGGSGQANYGYTF. The CDR3 DNA follows: TGTGCCAGCAGCTTTGGGGGGTCAGGACAAGCTAACTATGGCTACACCTTC.

The rearrangement uses TRBV2 and TRBJ1-5; D remains unclear. V was trimmed by 6 bases and J by 7 bases, leaving 13 bases between them. The CDR3 consists of 13 residues. In germline, CDR1 is SNHLY, CDR2 FYNNEI. CDR3 DNA sequence: TGTGCCAGCAGGACCAGACCCGTCCAGCCCCAGCATTTT. Protein: CASRTRPVQPQHF.

The V gene is TRBV7-9, the J gene TRBJ1-4; D may be TRBD1 (5 bases). V shed 5 bases and J shed 6 bases, with 22 bases lying between them. Germline assignment: CDR1 SEHNR and CDR2 FQNEAQ (reference sequence). This CDR3 has 17 amino acids. Here the CDR3 DNA reads TGTGCCAGCAGCCCGATCTCACCCGGGACCCTCCATGAAAAACTGTTTTTT. Protein: CASSPISPGTLHEKLFF.